This T cell receptor beta chain stems from a study of intratumoral heterogeneity in liver cancer. Points from the study as a whole: Tumor-infiltrating lymphocyte representation was acknowledged to be under-sampled. Region b showed significantly fewer unique T-cell clonal expansions than region a. Regional tumor-infiltrating lymphocyte burden differences seen by RNA-seq were reportedly confirmed using TCR sequencing.

Multiple geographically separated regions of the hepatocellular carcinoma nodule were sampled separately. Patients had early-stage hepatocellular carcinoma, untreated before resection. By frequency in the sample, this clone is medium-sized. Its cognate antigen is unknown. Measured with immunoSEQ multiplex PCR; TCRdb has only the in-frame clones, and not every one. The sample shows 3,500 to 4,500 clones, about half of them seen only once. Trimming removed 0 bases from V and 2 bases from J; junction bases left unmatched: 10. This CDR3 spans 19 amino acids. CDR1 and CDR2 (germline): MNHEY, SVGEGT. The chain links TRBV6-2 or TRBV6-3 to TRBJ2-3, with 11 nucleotides matching TRBD2. The input for sequencing was tumor tissue, taken before any cancer treatment. This receptor was identified in a man aged 65 to 79 with hepatocellular carcinoma. The CDR3 region has the DNA TGTGCCAGCAGTTACTCGGTTTCGACTAGCGGGGTTTACACAGATACGCAGTATTTT. Translating gives CASSYSVSTSGVYTDTQYF.